These 16 T cell receptor beta chains were all obtained from the same sample, sequenced in a study of T-cell reconstitution after alpha-beta-depleted transplantation in children (dated by TCRdb to the mid-2010s). Library creation used PCR. For sequencing, an Illumina HiSeq 2500 was employed. Molecular barcoding was employed in the preparation of TCR libraries, with unique molecular identifiers being used to normalize TCRbeta repertoire quantification. TCRdb reanalyzed the raw reads on its own, using fastp at Q25 for trimming and MiXCR for clone calling, and kept in-frame beta chains. Here each entry gathers all rows of one CDR3 protein and keeps the most common genes and DNA. This sample has around 340,000 distinct CDR3 sequences in its table, and 10% to 15% of those were observed once. Around 4.1% of the sample rests with the top ten. The source was PBMCs, collected from the stem cell graft. Source of these receptors: a human donor who donated a stem cell graft to a child with Fanconi anemia.

V is TRBV20-1 and J is TRBJ2-5; D is unclear. The CDR3 contains 12 residues. Looked up from germline, CDR1 is DFQATT and CDR2 is SNEGSKA (reference sequence). Trimming stripped 4 bases from V and 1 base from J, with 7 bases between. The CDR3 nucleotides are TGCAGTGCTAACGACCGCCAAGAGACCCAGTACTTC. Protein: CSANDRQETQYF.

This rearrangement joins TRBV15 to TRBJ2-2; D is unresolved. The CDR3 is 14 amino acids. Germline V gene lookup returns CDR1 LNHNV and CDR2 YYDKDF (reference sequence). The ends were cut back, 4 bases at V and 0 bases at J, with 6 bases in the middle. In DNA, the CDR3 is TGTGCCACCAGCATCGGACCGAACACCGGGGAGCTGTTTTTT. Amino acids: CATSIGPNTGELFF.

The chain employs TRBV5-1 and TRBJ1-1, with D hard to call. This CDR3 has 14 amino acids. The V gene lost 1 base and the J gene lost 1 base, with 8 bases spanning the gap. Germline V CDR1 and CDR2: SGHRS, YFSETQ. In DNA form, the CDR3 reads TGCGCCAGCAGCTTGTCGGACTCGAACACTGAAGCTTTCTTT. Translated, it gives CASSLSDSNTEAFF.

This chain joins TRBV27 and TRBJ2-7; no definite D call. The germline gives CDR1 MNHEY, CDR2 SMNVEV (reference sequence). The CDR3 is 14 residues long. Trimming pared 6 bases from V and 3 bases from J, leaving 15 bases between. CDR3 region: CASSEWGGFYEQYF. In DNA, the CDR3 is TGTGCCAGCAGCGAATGGGGTGGATTCTACGAGCAGTACTTC.

This clonotype was detected only a few times. This rearrangement joins TRBV5-1 to TRBJ1-1; D unclear. The V gene lost 0 bases and the J gene lost 5 bases, with 14 bases spanning the gap. There are 15 residues in the CDR3. Germline V gives CDR1 SGHRS, CDR2 YFSETQ. CDR3 sequence: CASSLEAGAGTEAFF. The CDR3 coding sequence is TGCGCCAGCAGCTTGGAAGCGGGAGCCGGAACTGAAGCTTTCTTT.

This clonotype was seen only a few times. This chain uses TRBV5-1 with TRBJ2-3, with D hard to call. V lost 1 base, J lost 3 bases, and 9 bases lay in between. The CDR3 sequence is 14 residues long. The germline V gene encodes CDR1 SGHRS and CDR2 YFSETQ. CDR3 sequence (DNA): TGCGCCAGCAGCTTGAGCGCAACTACAGATACGCAGTATTTT. Residues: CASSLSATTDTQYF.

This sequence joins TRBV6-2 or TRBV6-3 and TRBJ2-2; D uncertain. CDR3 length equals 15 residues. Germline lookup yields CDR1 MNHEY and CDR2 SVGEGT. Trimming took 6 bases from V and 8 from J, leaving 19 bases between them. CDR3 nucleotide sequence: TGTGCCAGCAGAGAAGATAGTTCCGAACCGGGGGAGCTGTTTTTT. It translates to CASREDSSEPGELFF.

Comment on this clonotype: Its ends do not fully match the called genes, so a read error is possible. This chain uses TRBV20-1 with TRBJ2-3; 8 bases line up with TRBD1. The germline V gene encodes CDR1 DFQATT and CDR2 SNEGSKA (reference sequence). The CDR3 contains 17 residues. In DNA, the CDR3 is TGCTGTGCTAGAGCCTACCCTCGACAGGGGAGCACAGATACGCAGTATTTT. Amino acids: CCARAYPRQGSTDTQYF.

This clonotype was found a few times. The J gene is TRBJ2-2, the V gene TRBV7-6; no clear D gene. Germline values: CDR1 SGHVS, CDR2 FNYEAQ. The CDR3 covers 15 residues. Deletions cut 5 bases from V and 5 bases from J, with 15 bases between. The CDR3 bases are TGTGCCAGCAGCCCCCAGCCGACATTGACCGGGGAGCTGTTTTTT. Amino acid sequence: CASSPQPTLTGELFF. The variable domain in full, completed from reference TRBV7-6 and TRBJ2-2, reads GAGVSQSPRYKVTKRGQDVALRCDPISGHVSLYWYRQALGQGPEFLTYFNYEAQQDKSGLPNDRFSAERPEGSISTLTIQRTEQRDSAMYRCASSPQPTLTGELFFGEGSRLTVL.

This clonotype was seen ten or more times. This rearrangement joins TRBV12-3 or TRBV12-4 to TRBJ2-1; 7 bases are a match to TRBD2. The CDR3 runs to 15 residues. V gave up 7 bases and J gave up 0 bases; unmatched junction bases: 6. In DNA form, the CDR3 reads TGTGCCAGCACCGTGGGGGGGATCTCCTACAATGAGCAGTTCTTC. Amino acids: CASTVGGISYNEQFF.

This clonotype was found many times. This sequence joins TRBV7-6 and TRBJ1-1; weak D call: TRBD1 (5 bases). Germline V gives CDR1 SGHVS, CDR2 FNYEAQ. V was clipped by 1 base and J by 3 bases, with 15 bases between them. This CDR3 contains 16 residues. The CDR3 region has the DNA TGTGCCAGCAGCTTAGGGGGGAACGGTATTTACACTGAAGCTTTCTTT. Protein product: CASSLGGNGIYTEAFF. Looking up the rest from reference TRBV7-6 and TRBJ1-1 gives the full variable domain: GAGVSQSPRYKVTKRGQDVALRCDPISGHVSLYWYRQALGQGPEFLTYFNYEAQQDKSGLPNDRFSAERPEGSISTLTIQRTEQRDSAMYRCASSLGGNGIYTEAFFGQGTRLTVV.

The genes are TRBV11-2 and TRBJ2-7; 9 nucleotides line up with TRBD1. Losses at the gene ends were 4 bases for V and 3 bases for J; bases not matched to a gene: 13. The CDR3 contains 17 residues. Germline V gives CDR1 SGHAT, CDR2 FQNNGV. For the CDR3, the DNA is TGTGCCAGCAGCTACCTAGCCTGGGGACAGGGTAACTACGAGCAGTACTTC. Translating it yields CASSYLAWGQGNYEQYF.

This clonotype was detected many times. V gene TRBV11-2 combines with J gene TRBJ1-1; D is ambiguous. The V end was cut by 3 bases, the J end by 1 base, with 9 bases between. The CDR3 covers 14 residues. Germline V gene sequence: CDR1 SGHAT, CDR2 FQNNGV. CDR3 amino acids: CASSLIGRNTEAFF. In DNA form, the CDR3 reads TGTGCCAGCAGCTTGATCGGAAGGAACACTGAAGCTTTCTTT.

V gene TRBV7-8 combines with J gene TRBJ1-1; no firm D call. This CDR3 contains 14 residues. Germline CDR1 is SGHVS and CDR2 is FQNEAQ. Trimming took 3 bases from V and 1 from J, leaving 9 bases between them. CDR3 sequence: CASSFSEGNTEAFF. The CDR3 DNA reads TGTGCCAGCAGCTTTTCAGAAGGGAACACTGAAGCTTTCTTT.

This clonotype was counted many times. The V call is TRBV6-1, the J call TRBJ2-5; TRBD1 or TRBD2 may be the D gene (5 bases each). Germline-derived CDR1 and CDR2 are MNHNS and SASEGT. The CDR3 sequence is 13 residues long. Trimming removed 7 bases from V and 1 base from J, with 10 bases in between. The CDR3 region is CASTGRPQETQYF. The CDR3 nucleotides read TGTGCCAGCACGGGACGTCCCCAAGAGACCCAGTACTTC.

The chain links TRBV3-1 to TRBJ1-4; a weak D match, TRBD1 (6 bases). CDR1 and CDR2 (germline): LGHDT, YNNKEL (reference sequence). Deletions cut 8 bases from V and 7 bases from J, with 17 bases between. CDR3 length: 14 residues. This CDR3 reads CASGTTGSGEKLFF. The DNA of the CDR3 is TGTGCCAGCGGGACAACAGGGAGTGGTGAAAAACTGTTTTTT.